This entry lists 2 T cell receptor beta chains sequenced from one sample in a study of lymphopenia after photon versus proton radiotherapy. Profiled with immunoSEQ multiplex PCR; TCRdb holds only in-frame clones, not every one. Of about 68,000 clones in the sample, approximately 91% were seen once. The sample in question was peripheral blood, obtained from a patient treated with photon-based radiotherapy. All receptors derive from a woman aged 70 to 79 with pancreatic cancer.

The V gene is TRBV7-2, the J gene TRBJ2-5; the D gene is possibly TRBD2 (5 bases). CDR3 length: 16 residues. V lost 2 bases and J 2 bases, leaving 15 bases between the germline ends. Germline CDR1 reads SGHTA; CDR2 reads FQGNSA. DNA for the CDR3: TGTGCCAGCAGCTTACGTCCCTGGACGGGGCAAGAGACCCAGTACTTC. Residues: CASSLRPWTGQETQYF.

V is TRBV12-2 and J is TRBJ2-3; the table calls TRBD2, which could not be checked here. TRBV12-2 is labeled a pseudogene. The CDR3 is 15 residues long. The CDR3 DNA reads TGTGCAAGTCGCTTGGGGAGCGGGGGGGCAGATACGCAGTATTTT. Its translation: CASRLGSGGADTQYF.